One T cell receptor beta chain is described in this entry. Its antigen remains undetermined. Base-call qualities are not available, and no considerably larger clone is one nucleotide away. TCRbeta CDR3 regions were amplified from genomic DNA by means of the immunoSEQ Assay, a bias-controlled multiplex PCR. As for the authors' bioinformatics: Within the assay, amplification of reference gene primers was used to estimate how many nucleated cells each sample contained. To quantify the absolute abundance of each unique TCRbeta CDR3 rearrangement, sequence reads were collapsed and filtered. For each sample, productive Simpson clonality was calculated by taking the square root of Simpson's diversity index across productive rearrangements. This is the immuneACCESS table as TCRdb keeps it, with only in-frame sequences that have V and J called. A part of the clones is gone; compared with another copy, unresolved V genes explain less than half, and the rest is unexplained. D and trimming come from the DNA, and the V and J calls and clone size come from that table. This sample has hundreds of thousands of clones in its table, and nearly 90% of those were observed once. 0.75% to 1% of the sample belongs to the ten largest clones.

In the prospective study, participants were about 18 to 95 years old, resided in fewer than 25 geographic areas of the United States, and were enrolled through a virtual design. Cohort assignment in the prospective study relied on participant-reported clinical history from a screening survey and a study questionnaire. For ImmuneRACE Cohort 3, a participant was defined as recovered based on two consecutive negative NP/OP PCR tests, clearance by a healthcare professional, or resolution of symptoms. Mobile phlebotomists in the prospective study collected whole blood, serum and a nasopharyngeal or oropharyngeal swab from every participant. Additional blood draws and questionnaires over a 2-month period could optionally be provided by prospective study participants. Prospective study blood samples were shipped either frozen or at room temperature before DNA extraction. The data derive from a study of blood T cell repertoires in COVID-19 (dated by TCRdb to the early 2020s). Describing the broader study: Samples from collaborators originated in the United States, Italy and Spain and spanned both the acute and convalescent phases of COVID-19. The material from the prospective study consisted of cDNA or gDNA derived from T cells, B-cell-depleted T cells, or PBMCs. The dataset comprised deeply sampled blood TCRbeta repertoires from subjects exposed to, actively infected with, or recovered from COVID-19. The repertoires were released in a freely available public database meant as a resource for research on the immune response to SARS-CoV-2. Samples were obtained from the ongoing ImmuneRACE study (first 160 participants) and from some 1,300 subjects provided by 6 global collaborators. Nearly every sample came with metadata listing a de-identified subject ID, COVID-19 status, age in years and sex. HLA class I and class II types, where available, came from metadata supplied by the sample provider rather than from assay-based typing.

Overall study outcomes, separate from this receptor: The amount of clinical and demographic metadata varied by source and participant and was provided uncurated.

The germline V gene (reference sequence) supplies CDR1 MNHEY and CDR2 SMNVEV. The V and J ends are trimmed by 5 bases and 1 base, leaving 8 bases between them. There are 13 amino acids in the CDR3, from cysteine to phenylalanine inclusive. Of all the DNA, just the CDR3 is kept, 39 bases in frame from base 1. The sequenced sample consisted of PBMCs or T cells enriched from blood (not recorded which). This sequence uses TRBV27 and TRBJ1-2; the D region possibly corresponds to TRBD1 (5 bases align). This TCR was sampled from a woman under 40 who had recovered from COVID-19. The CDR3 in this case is CASSDSVNYGYTF. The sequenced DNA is TGTGCCAGCAGTGACAGCGTTAACTATGGCTACACCTTC.